Presented here are 2 T cell receptor beta chains from one specimen sequenced in a study of CD8 T cells in Susac syndrome. Random hexamers were used to reverse transcribe the RNA input (roughly 0.5 to 1 ug). TCRdb reprocessed the immunoSEQ multiplex PCR reads with MiXCR, giving one entry per CDR3 protein. This sample yields 130,000 to 150,000 distinct CDR3 sequences, of which roughly 94% are seen a single time; about 0.076% belongs to the top ten. Sequenced: CD4+ T cells from PBMCs. Every receptor here comes from a human donor in good health.

This clonotype came up once. The gene calls are TRBV6-2 or TRBV6-3 and TRBJ2-2; TRBD1 aligns across 7 bases. In germline, CDR1 is MNHEY, CDR2 SVGEGT. The length of the CDR3 is 15 residues. V lost 6 bases, J lost 7 bases, and 11 bases stayed unmatched. CDR3 region: CASSPGKGAYGELFF. The CDR3 coding sequence is TGTGCCAGCAGCCCCGGGAAGGGGGCTTACGGGGAGCTGTTTTTT.

The rearrangement uses TRBV12-3 or TRBV12-4 and TRBJ2-7; a weak D match, TRBD1 (6 bases). The CDR3 loop spans 13 amino acids. Deletions cut 4 bases from V and 2 bases from J, with 9 bases between. The CDR3 is CASSSHRAYEQYF. The CDR3 DNA is TGTGCCAGCAGTTCGCACAGGGCCTACGAGCAGTACTTC.